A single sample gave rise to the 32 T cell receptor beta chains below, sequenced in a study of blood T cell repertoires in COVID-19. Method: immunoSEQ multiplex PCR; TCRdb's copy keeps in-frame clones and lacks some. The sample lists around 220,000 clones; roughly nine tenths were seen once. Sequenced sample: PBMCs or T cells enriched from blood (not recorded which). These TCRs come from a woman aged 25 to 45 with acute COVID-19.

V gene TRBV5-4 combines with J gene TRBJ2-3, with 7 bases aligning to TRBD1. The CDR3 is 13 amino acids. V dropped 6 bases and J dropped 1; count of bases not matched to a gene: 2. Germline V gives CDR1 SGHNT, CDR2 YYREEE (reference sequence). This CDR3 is CASKGQGTDTQYF. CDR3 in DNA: TGTGCCAGCAAAGGACAGGGCACAGATACGCAGTATTTT.

This chain's CDR3 is CASSQDGQAGGYTF. CDR3 DNA sequence: TGTGCCAGCAGCCAAGACGGCCAGGCGGGGGGCTACACCTTC. The chain has TRBV3-1 (or the pseudogene TRBV3-2) and TRBJ1-2; D is unclear. V dropped 0 bases and J dropped 8 bases, with 13 bases sitting between them. The germline CDR1 and CDR2 sequences are LGHDT and YNNKEL (reference sequence). The CDR3 totals 14 residues.

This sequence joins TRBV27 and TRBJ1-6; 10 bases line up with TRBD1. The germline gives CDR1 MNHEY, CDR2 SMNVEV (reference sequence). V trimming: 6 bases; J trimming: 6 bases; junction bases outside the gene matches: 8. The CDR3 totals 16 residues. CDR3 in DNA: TGTGCCAGCAGATCTGGACAGGGGGGGGGTAATTCACCCCTCCACTTT. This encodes CASRSGQGGGNSPLHF.

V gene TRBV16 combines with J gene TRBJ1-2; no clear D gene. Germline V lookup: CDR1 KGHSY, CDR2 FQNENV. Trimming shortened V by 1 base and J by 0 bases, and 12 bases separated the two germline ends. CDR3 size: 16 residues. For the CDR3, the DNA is TGTGCCAGCAGCCAATTGACAATATCTCCTAACTATGGCTACACCTTC. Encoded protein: CASSQLTISPNYGYTF.

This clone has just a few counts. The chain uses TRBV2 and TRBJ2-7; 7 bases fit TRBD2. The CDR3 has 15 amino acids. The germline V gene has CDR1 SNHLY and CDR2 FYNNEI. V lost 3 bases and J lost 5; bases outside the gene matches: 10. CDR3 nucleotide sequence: TGTGCCAGCAGTGAGCCAGGCGGGGGTCCCCACGAGCAGTACTTC. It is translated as CASSEPGGGPHEQYF.

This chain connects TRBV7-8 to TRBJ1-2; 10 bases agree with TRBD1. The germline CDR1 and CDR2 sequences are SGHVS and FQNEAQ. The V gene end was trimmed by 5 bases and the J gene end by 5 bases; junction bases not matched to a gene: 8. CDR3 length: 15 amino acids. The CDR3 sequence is CASSPSGTGVYGYTF. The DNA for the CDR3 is TGTGCCAGCAGCCCATCCGGGACAGGGGTTTATGGCTACACCTTC. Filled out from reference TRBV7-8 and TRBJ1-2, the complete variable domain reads GAGVSQSPRYKVAKRGQDVALRCDPISGHVSLFWYQQALGQGPEFLTYFQNEAQLDKSGLPSDRFFAERPEGSVSTLKIQRTQQEDSAVYLCASSPSGTGVYGYTFGSGTRLTVV.

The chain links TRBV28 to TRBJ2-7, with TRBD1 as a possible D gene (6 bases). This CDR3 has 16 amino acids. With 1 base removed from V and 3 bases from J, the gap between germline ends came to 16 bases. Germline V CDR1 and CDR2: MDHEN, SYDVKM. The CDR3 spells CASSLSAQGSFYEQYF. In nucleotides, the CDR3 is TGTGCCAGCAGTTTATCTGCCCAGGGGAGTTTCTACGAGCAGTACTTC.

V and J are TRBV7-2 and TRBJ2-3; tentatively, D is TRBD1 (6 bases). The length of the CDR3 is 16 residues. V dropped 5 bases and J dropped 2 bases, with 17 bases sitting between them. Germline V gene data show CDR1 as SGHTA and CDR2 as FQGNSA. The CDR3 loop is CASSAAGVSATDTQYF. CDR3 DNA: TGTGCCAGCAGCGCCGCAGGGGTTTCGGCCACAGATACGCAGTATTTT.

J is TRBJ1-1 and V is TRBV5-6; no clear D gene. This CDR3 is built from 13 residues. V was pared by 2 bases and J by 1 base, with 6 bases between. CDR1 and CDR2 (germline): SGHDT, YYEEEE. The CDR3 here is CASSFGGNTEAFF. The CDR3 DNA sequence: TGTGCCAGCAGCTTTGGCGGGAACACTGAAGCTTTCTTT.

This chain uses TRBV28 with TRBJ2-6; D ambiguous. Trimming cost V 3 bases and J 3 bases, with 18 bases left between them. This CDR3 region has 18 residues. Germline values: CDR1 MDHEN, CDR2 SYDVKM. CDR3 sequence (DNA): TGTGCCAGCAGTTTTACCAGAACCACTACTTTTGGGGCCAACGTCCTGACTTTC. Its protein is CASSFTRTTTFGANVLTF.

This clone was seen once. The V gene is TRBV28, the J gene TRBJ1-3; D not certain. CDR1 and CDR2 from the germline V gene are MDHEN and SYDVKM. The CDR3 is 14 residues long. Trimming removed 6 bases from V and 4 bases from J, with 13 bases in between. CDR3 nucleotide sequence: TGTGCCAGCAGCCCAGAAGCGGGAGGAAACACCATATATTTT. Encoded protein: CASSPEAGGNTIYF.

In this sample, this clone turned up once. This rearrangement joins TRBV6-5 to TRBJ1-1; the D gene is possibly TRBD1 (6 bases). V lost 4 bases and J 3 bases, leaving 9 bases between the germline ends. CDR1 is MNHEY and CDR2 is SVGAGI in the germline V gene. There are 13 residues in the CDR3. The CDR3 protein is CASSWGLDTEAFF. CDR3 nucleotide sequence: TGTGCCAGCAGTTGGGGGCTTGACACTGAAGCTTTCTTT.

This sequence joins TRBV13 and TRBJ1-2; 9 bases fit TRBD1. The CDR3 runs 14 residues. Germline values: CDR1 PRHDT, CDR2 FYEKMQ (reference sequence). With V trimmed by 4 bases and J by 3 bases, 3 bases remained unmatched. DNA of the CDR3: TGTGCCAGCAGCTACCGGGACAGGGACTATGGCTACACCTTC. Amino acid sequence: CASSYRDRDYGYTF.

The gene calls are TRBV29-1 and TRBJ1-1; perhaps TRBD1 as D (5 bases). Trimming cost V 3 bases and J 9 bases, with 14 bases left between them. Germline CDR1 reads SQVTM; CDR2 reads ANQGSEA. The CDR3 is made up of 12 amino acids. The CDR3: CSVEPGGDQAFF. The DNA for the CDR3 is TGCAGCGTTGAGCCCGGAGGGGATCAAGCTTTCTTT.

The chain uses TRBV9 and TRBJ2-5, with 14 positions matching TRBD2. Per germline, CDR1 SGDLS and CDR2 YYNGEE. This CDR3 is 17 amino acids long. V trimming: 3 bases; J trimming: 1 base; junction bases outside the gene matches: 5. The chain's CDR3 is CASSAGTSGGSQETQYF. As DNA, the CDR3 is TGTGCCAGCAGCGCTGGGACTAGCGGGGGCTCCCAAGAGACCCAGTACTTC.

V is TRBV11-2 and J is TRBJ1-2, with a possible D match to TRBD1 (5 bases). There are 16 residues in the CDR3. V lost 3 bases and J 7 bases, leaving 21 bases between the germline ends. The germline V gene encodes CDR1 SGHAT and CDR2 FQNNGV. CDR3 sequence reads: CASSFSPGVGDAGYTF. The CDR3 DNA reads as TGTGCCAGCAGCTTTTCACCGGGGGTGGGGGATGCTGGCTACACCTTC.

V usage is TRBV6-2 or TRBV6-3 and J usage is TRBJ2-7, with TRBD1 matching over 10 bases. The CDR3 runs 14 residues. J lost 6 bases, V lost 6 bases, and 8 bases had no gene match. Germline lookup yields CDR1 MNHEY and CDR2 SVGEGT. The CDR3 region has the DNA TGTGCCAGCAGCAAGCCGGGACAGGGGCGCGAGCAGTACTTC. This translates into CASSKPGQGREQYF.

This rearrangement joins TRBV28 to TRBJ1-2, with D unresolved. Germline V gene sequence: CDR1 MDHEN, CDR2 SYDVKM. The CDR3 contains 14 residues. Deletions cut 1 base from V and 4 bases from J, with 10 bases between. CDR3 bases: TGTGCCAGCAGTTTATCCCCCGGGGTCTATGGCTACACCTTC. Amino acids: CASSLSPGVYGYTF.

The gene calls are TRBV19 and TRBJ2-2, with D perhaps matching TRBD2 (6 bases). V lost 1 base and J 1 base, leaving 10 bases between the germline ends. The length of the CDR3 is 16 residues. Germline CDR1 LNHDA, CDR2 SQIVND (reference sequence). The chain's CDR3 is CASSIGGARNTGELFF. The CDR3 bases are TGTGCCAGTAGTATAGGCGGGGCGAGGAACACCGGGGAGCTGTTTTTT.

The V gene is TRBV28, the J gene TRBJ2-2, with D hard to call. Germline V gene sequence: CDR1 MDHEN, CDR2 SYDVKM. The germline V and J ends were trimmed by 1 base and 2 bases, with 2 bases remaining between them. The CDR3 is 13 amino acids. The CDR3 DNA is TGTGCCAGCAGTTTATTAAACACCGGGGAGCTGTTTTTT. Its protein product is CASSLLNTGELFF.

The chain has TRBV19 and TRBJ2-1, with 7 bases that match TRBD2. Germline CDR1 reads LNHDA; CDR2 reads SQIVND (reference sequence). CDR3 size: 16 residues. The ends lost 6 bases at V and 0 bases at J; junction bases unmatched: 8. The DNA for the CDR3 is TGTGCCAGTAGCCTAACTAGCGCCAGCTCCTACAATGAGCAGTTCTTC. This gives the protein CASSLTSASSYNEQFF.

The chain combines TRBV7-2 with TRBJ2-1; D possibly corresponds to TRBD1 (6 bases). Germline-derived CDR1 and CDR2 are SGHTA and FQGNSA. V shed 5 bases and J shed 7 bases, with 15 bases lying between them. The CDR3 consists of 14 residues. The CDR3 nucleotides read TGTGCCAGCAGCCCCAACCGGGACACAAATGAGCAGTTCTTC. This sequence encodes CASSPNRDTNEQFF.

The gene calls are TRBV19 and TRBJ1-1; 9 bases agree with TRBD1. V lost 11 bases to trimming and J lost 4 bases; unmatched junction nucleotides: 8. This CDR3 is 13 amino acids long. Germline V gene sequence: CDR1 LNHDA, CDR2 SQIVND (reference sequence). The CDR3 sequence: CASGDRDVTEAFF. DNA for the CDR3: TGTGCCTCAGGGGACAGGGATGTCACTGAAGCTTTCTTT.

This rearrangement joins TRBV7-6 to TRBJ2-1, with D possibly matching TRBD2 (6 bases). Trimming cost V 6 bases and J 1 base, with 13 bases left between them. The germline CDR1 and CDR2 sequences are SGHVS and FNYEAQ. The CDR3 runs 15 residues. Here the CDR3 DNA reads TGTGCCAGCAGTCCTAGCGTTACATCCTACAATGAGCAGTTCTTC. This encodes CASSPSVTSYNEQFF.

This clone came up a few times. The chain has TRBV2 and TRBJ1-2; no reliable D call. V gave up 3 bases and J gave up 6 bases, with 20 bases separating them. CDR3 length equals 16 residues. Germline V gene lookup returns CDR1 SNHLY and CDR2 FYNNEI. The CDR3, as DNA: TGTGCCAGCAGTGATAATTTTGAGGGATCAATAGATGGCTACACCTTC. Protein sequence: CASSDNFEGSIDGYTF.

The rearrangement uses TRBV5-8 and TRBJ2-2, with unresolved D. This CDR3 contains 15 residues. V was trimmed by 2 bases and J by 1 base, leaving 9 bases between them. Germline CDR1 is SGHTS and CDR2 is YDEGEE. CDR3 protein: CASSFVVRNTGELFF. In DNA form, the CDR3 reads TGTGCCAGCAGCTTTGTGGTGAGGAACACCGGGGAGCTGTTTTTT. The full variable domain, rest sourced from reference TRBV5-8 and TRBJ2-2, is EAGVTQSPTHLIKTRGQQATLRCSPISGHTSVYWYQQALGLGLQFLLWYDEGEERNRGNFPPRFSGRQFPNYSSELNVNALELEDSALYLCASSFVVRNTGELFFGEGSRLTVL.

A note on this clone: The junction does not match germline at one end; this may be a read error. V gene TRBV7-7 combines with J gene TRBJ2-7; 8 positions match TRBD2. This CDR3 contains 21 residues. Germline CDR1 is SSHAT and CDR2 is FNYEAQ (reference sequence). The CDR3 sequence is CASSLIVGGDESGRNPYEQYF. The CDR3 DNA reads TGTGCTAGCAGCTTAATAGTTGGTGGAGACGAAAGCGGGAGAAACCCCTACGAGCAGTACTTC.

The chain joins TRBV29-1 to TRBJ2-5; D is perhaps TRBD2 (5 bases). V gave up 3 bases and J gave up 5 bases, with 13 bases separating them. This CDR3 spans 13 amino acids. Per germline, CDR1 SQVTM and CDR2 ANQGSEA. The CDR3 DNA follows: TGCAGCGTTGAGCAGAATCGAGGGGAGACCCAGTACTTC. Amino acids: CSVEQNRGETQYF. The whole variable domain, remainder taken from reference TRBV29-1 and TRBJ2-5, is SAVISQKPSRDICQRGTSLTIQCQVDSQVTMMFWYRQQPGQSLTLIATANQGSEATYESGFVIDKFPISRPNLTFSTLTVSNMSPEDSSIYLCSVEQNRGETQYFGPGTRLLVL.

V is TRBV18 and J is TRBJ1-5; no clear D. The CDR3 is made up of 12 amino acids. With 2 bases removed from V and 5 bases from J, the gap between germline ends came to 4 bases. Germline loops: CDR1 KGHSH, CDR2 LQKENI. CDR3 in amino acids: CASSPADQPQHF. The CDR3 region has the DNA TGTGCCAGCTCACCAGCGGATCAGCCCCAGCATTTT. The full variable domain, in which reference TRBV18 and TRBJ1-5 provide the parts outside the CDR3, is NAGVMQNPRHLVRRRGQEARLRCSPMKGHSHVYWYRQLPEEGLKFMVYLQKENIIDESGMPKERFSAEFPKEGPSILRIQQVVRGDSAAYFCASSPADQPQHFGDGTRLSIL.

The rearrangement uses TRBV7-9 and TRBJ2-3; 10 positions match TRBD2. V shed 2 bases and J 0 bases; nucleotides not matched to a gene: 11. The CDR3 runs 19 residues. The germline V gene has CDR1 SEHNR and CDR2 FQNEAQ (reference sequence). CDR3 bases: TGTGCCAGCAGCTTAATTAGCGGGGGGCCAATCTCTAGCACAGATACGCAGTATTTT. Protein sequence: CASSLISGGPISSTDTQYF.

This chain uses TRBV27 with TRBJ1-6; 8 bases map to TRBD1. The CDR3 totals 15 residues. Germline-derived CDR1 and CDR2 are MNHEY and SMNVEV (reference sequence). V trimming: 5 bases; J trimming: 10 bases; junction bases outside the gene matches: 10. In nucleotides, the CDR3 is TGTGCCAGCAGTCTAGGACAGGGTTTGAGATCACCCCTCCACTTT. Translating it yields CASSLGQGLRSPLHF.

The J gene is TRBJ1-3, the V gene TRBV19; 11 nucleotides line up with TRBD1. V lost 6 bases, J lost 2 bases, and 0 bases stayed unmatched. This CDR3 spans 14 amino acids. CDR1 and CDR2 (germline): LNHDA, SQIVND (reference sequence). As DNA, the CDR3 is TGTGCCAGTAGGGACAGGGGGCCTGGAAACACCATATATTTT. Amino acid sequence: CASRDRGPGNTIYF.